This T cell receptor (beta chain) came from a study of control samples from healthy donors and cancer patients. Method: immunoSEQ multiplex PCR; TCRdb's copy keeps in-frame clones and lacks some. Found here are about 160,000 clones, just under 95% of them singletons; the top ten hold roughly 4.3%. The CDR3 has 15 residues. This sequence was found in a woman aged 55-69 years in good health. V is TRBV21-1 and J is TRBJ1-4; the D call of TRBD1 is as the table states it, not checked on the DNA. TRBV21-1 is a pseudogene. Specimen: blood. CDR3 nucleotides: TGTGCCAGCAGCTCCCTTTGGCAGATCAATGAAAAACTGTTTTTT. Protein sequence: CASSSLWQINEKLFF.